The TCR beta chain under discussion was sequenced for a study of shared clonotypes between healthy human individuals. Study results and limitations: Unshared clonotypes carried lower generation probabilities than those common to all four donors.

Each cell subset's genomic DNA was divided evenly among several immunoSEQ plates. Profiled with immunoSEQ multiplex PCR; TCRdb holds only in-frame clones, not every one. The table shows about 670,000 clones, with about three quarters occurring only once. CDR3 length: 14 residues. The V end was cut by 2 bases, the J end by 6 bases, with 14 bases between. Looked up from germline, CDR1 is MNHEY and CDR2 is SMNVEV (reference sequence). Only a few counts were recorded for this clone. Its cognate antigen is unknown. This TCR was sampled from a woman in her twenties or thirties in good health. The sequenced sample consisted of memory CD4+ T cells sorted from blood. Noted subset: CD45RA-negative fraction. The chain uses TRBV27 and TRBJ2-7, with TRBD1 as a possible D gene (5 bases). CDR3 in DNA: TGTGCCAGCAGTTTAGGCAGCCCAGGGCGCGAGCAGTACTTC. This sequence encodes CASSLGSPGREQYF.